The 30 T cell receptor beta chains given below trace back to one sample, sequenced in a study of blood T cell repertoires in COVID-19. This table comes from immunoSEQ multiplex PCR, and its TCRdb copy is limited to in-frame clones, with some not included. The sample lists about 84,000 clones; about 86% were seen once. The sequencing sample was made of peripheral blood. These receptors originate from an elderly man with active or convalescent COVID-19.

The chain carries TRBV2 and TRBJ2-7; 7 bases match TRBD2. The V gene's germline CDR1 is SNHLY and CDR2 FYNNEI. The CDR3 spans 17 residues. The trim removed 10 bases at V and 3 bases at J, leaving 21 bases unmatched. DNA for the CDR3: TGTGCCACCACCCGACTAGCCTCTATTCCGGGAAACTACGAGCAGTACTTC. It translates to CATTRLASIPGNYEQYF.

The V and J genes are TRBV28 and TRBJ1-5, with 7 nucleotides matching TRBD1. V lost 11 bases to trimming and J lost 7 bases; unmatched junction nucleotides: 8. The CDR3 runs 12 residues. Germline V gene lookup returns CDR1 MDHEN and CDR2 SYDVKM. The CDR3: CAGRQGSQPQHF. The CDR3 DNA follows: TGTGCCGGCCGACAGGGAAGCCAGCCCCAGCATTTT.

As concerns this clone: Other DNA sequences in the sample encode the same CDR3. The genes are TRBV5-6 and TRBJ2-2, with TRBD2 as a possible D gene (6 bases). Trimming took off 2 bases at V and 0 bases at J, with 8 bases between the two ends. The germline CDR1 and CDR2 sequences are SGHDT and YYEEEE. CDR3 length: 15 amino acids. The CDR3 loop is CASSFGGTNTGELFF. The DNA for the CDR3 is TGTGCCAGCAGCTTTGGGGGGACGAACACCGGGGAGCTGTTTTTT. Complete variable domain (other parts from reference TRBV5-6 and TRBJ2-2): DAGVTQSPTHLIKTRGQQVTLRCSPKSGHDTVSWYQQALGQGPQFIFQYYEEEERQRGNFPDRFSGHQFPNYSSELNVNALLLGDSALYLCASSFGGTNTGELFFGEGSRLTVL.

The chain has TRBV4-3 and TRBJ1-6; 8 bases are a match to TRBD1. The CDR3 totals 18 residues. J was trimmed by 9 bases and V by 0 bases; bases with no gene match: 13. From germline, CDR1 is LGHNA and CDR2 YSLEER. Here the CDR3 reads CASSQEPYFQGARSPLHF. The CDR3 DNA follows: TGCGCCAGCAGCCAAGAACCCTACTTCCAGGGGGCTCGTTCACCCCTCCACTTT.

The chain employs TRBV6-6 and TRBJ2-3; possibly TRBD1 for D (6 bases). This CDR3 contains 15 residues. From germline, CDR1 is MNHNY and CDR2 SVGAGI (reference sequence). The V end lost 4 bases, the J end lost 4 bases, and 15 bases lay between the germline ends. The chain's CDR3 is CASSSGQTRADTQYF. In nucleotides, the CDR3 is TGTGCCAGCAGTTCCGGACAGACCAGGGCAGATACGCAGTATTTT.

V and J are TRBV3-1 (or the pseudogene TRBV3-2) and TRBJ2-7, with 7 bases aligning to TRBD1. The CDR3 consists of 14 residues. Per the germline V gene, CDR1 is LGHDT and CDR2 is YNNKEL (reference sequence). The trim removed 1 base at V and 1 base at J, leaving 1 base unmatched. The CDR3 sequence: CASSQAGQSYEQYF. In nucleotides, the CDR3 is TGTGCCAGCAGCCAAGCGGGACAGTCCTACGAGCAGTACTTC.

The chain combines TRBV10-3 with TRBJ2-2, with 10 bases that match TRBD1. This CDR3 spans 17 amino acids. The germline gives CDR1 ENHRY, CDR2 SYGVKD. V lost 3 bases and J lost 2; bases outside the gene matches: 6. CDR3 protein: CAISEHRDRGNTGELFF. The CDR3 DNA follows: TGTGCCATCAGTGAACACCGGGACAGGGGAAACACCGGGGAGCTGTTTTTT.

V and J are TRBV7-2 and TRBJ1-3; 8 bases fit TRBD1. The CDR3 covers 16 residues. Losses at the gene ends were 5 bases for V and 2 bases for J; bases not matched to a gene: 8. Germline assignment: CDR1 SGHTA and CDR2 FQGNSA. For the CDR3, the DNA is TGTGCCAGCAGCCCTTGGACAGGGAGCCCTGGAAACACCATATATTTT. This translates into CASSPWTGSPGNTIYF.

CDR3: CATSRETGSEQYF. The CDR3 nucleotides are TGTGCCACCAGCAGAGAGACAGGGAGTGAGCAGTACTTC. The genes are TRBV15 and TRBJ2-7; 7 bases line up with TRBD1. Germline lookup yields CDR1 LNHNV and CDR2 YYDKDF (reference sequence). V lost 0 bases, J lost 7 bases, and 3 bases stayed unmatched. CDR3 length: 13 amino acids.

V and J are TRBV9 and TRBJ1-2; D gene ambiguous. V lost 3 bases, J lost 1 base, and 7 bases lay in between. This CDR3 contains 13 residues. Germline V gene lookup returns CDR1 SGDLS and CDR2 YYNGEE. The CDR3 region has the DNA TGTGCCAGCAGCGCCAGGATTAACTATGGCTACACCTTC. This encodes CASSARINYGYTF.

The V call is TRBV25-1, the J call TRBJ2-3, with D possibly matching TRBD2 (6 bases). Trimming removed 2 bases from V and 4 bases from J, with 10 bases in between. The V gene's germline CDR1 is MGHDK and CDR2 SYGVNS. The CDR3 consists of 14 residues. CDR3 residues: CASSEARLADTQYF. CDR3 sequence (DNA): TGTGCCAGCAGTGAAGCCCGACTAGCAGATACGCAGTATTTT.

J is TRBJ1-2 and V is TRBV10-2, with 9 bases that match TRBD1. Germline lookup yields CDR1 WSHSY and CDR2 SAAADI. The CDR3 is 12 amino acids. With V trimmed by 7 bases and J by 8 bases, 5 bases remained unmatched. In DNA, the CDR3 is TGCGCCAGCACCAACAGGGGGCTCGGCTACACCTTC. This gives the protein CASTNRGLGYTF.

The rearrangement uses TRBV7-2 and TRBJ2-1; 7 bases align to TRBD2. The CDR3 contains 16 residues. The J segment lost 5 bases and the V segment lost 3 bases, leaving 10 bases of the junction unmatched. Germline V gives CDR1 SGHTA, CDR2 FQGNSA. The CDR3 bases are TGTGCCAGCAGCTTTGGCCCCCGGGGACTACACAATGAGCAGTTCTTC. Protein product: CASSFGPRGLHNEQFF. The whole variable domain, filled in from reference TRBV7-2 and TRBJ2-1, reads GAGVSQSPSNKVTEKGKDVELRCDPISGHTALYWYRQSLGQGLEFLIYFQGNSAPDKSGLPSDRFSAERTGGSVSTLTIQRTQQEDSAVYLCASSFGPRGLHNEQFFGPGTRLTVL.

Points on this clone: One end of the junction does not line up with germline, which may come from a read error. The chain is built from TRBV25-1 and TRBJ2-3; the D gene is possibly TRBD2 (6 bases). The CDR3 has 14 residues. Germline CDR1 and CDR2: MGHDK and SYGVNS. The CDR3 spells CASGKDGSIDTQYF. The CDR3 coding sequence is TGTGCCAGCGGTAAGGACGGGAGCATAGATACGCAGTATTTT. Full variable domain (remainder filled in from reference TRBV25-1 and TRBJ2-3): EADIYQTPRYLVIGTGKKITLECSQTMGHDKMYWYQQDPGMELHLIHYSYGVNSTEKGDLSSESTVSRIRTEHFPLTLESARPSHTSQYLCASGKDGSIDTQYFGPGTRLTVL.

This sequence joins TRBV5-1 and TRBJ2-5; D might be TRBD1 (6 bases). Germline V lookup: CDR1 SGHRS, CDR2 YFSETQ. V was trimmed by 2 bases and J by 5 bases, leaving 10 bases between them. The length of the CDR3 is 13 residues. CDR3 sequence: CASSLTGSETQYF. The CDR3 nucleotides read TGCGCCAGCAGCTTAACAGGGAGTGAGACCCAGTACTTC.

This rearrangement joins TRBV5-4 to TRBJ2-2; TRBD1 matches at 8 bases. Germline lookup yields CDR1 SGHNT and CDR2 YYREEE (reference sequence). The CDR3 contains 15 residues. Trimming removed 1 base from V and 8 bases from J; junction bases left unmatched: 7. The CDR3 nucleotides are TGTGCCAGCAGCTTGCCTGGACAGGGTGAGGGGGAGCTGTTTTTT. This encodes CASSLPGQGEGELFF.

The chain carries TRBV12-3 or TRBV12-4 and TRBJ1-2; D remains unclear. V lost 3 bases, J lost 6 bases, and 8 bases lay in between. The CDR3 sequence is 12 residues long. CDR3 DNA: TGTGCCAGCAGTTTGGTGGGAGATGGCTACACCTTC. Its translation: CASSLVGDGYTF.

The rearrangement joins TRBV24-1 to TRBJ2-1; TRBD2 matches 8 bases. The CDR3 is 15 amino acids. Per the germline V gene, CDR1 is KGHDR and CDR2 is SFDVKD. With V trimmed by 1 base and J by 7 bases, 5 bases remained unmatched. DNA of the CDR3: TGTGCCACCAGTGATTTAATAAGCGGGAGAAATGAGCAGTTCTTC. Its translation is CATSDLISGRNEQFF.

The chain has TRBV7-2 and TRBJ2-1; tentative D call: TRBD1 (6 bases). The CDR3 has 15 residues. Germline V gene sequence: CDR1 SGHTA, CDR2 FQGNSA. The V end lost 2 bases, the J end lost 3 bases, and 11 bases lay between the germline ends. The CDR3 DNA follows: TGTGCCAGCAGCTTATCAGGACAGAACTACAATGAGCAGTTCTTC. This sequence encodes CASSLSGQNYNEQFF. The full variable domain, in which reference TRBV7-2 and TRBJ2-1 provide the parts outside the CDR3, is GAGVSQSPSNKVTEKGKDVELRCDPISGHTALYWYRQSLGQGLEFLIYFQGNSAPDKSGLPSDRFSAERTGGSVSTLTIQRTQQEDSAVYLCASSLSGQNYNEQFFGPGTRLTVL.

The chain links TRBV6-5 to TRBJ2-1, with TRBD2 matching 8 bases. V dropped 8 bases and J dropped 2; count of bases not matched to a gene: 8. Germline V gene lookup returns CDR1 MNHEY and CDR2 SVGAGI. The CDR3 has 15 residues. The CDR3 reads CASRRAGAAYNEQFF. In nucleotides, the CDR3 is TGTGCCAGCCGCCGAGCGGGAGCTGCCTACAATGAGCAGTTCTTC.

The chain joins TRBV28 to TRBJ2-5; D may be TRBD2 (6 bases). Looked up from germline, CDR1 is MDHEN and CDR2 is SYDVKM. The CDR3 is 15 residues long. Trimming cost V 4 bases and J 1 base, with 13 bases left between them. The chain's CDR3 is CASSSRERGQETQYF. The CDR3 DNA follows: TGTGCCAGCAGTTCGCGGGAAAGGGGCCAAGAGACCCAGTACTTC. The full variable domain, with the rest looked up from reference TRBV28 and TRBJ2-5, is DVKVTQSSRYLVKRTGEKVFLECVQDMDHENMFWYRQDPGLGLRLIYFSYDVKMKEKGDIPEGYSVSREKKERFSLILESASTNQTSMYLCASSSRERGQETQYFGPGTRLLVL.

The chain employs TRBV4-2 and TRBJ1-2; 9 bases map to TRBD1. The J segment lost 5 bases and the V segment lost 5 bases, leaving 6 bases of the junction unmatched. The length of the CDR3 is 14 residues. Germline CDR1 is LGHNA and CDR2 is YNFKEQ. This chain's CDR3 is CASSSAGQGYGYTF. The CDR3 DNA follows: TGTGCCAGCAGCTCGGCGGGACAGGGATATGGCTACACCTTC.

This clone was seen just once. This chain joins TRBV11-2 and TRBJ2-7; 12 nucleotides align to TRBD2. Germline lookup yields CDR1 SGHAT and CDR2 FQNNGV. V shed 5 bases and J 9 bases; nucleotides not matched to a gene: 8. The CDR3 has 14 residues. The CDR3 loop is CASSGTTSGSGQYF. The CDR3 DNA reads TGTGCCAGCAGCGGGACGACTAGCGGGAGTGGGCAGTACTTC.

The chain uses TRBV6-2 or TRBV6-3 and TRBJ2-7; 7 bases are shared with TRBD1. V lost 2 bases to trimming and J lost 7 bases; unmatched junction nucleotides: 11. CDR1 and CDR2 from the germline V gene are MNHEY and SVGEGT. This CDR3 contains 15 residues. CDR3 sequence (DNA): TGTGCCAGCAGTTACCCGAGACAGGGCCTCTTGGAGCAGTACTTC. The encoded protein is CASSYPRQGLLEQYF.

This chain's CDR3 is CASSRRLGTGGDSPLHF. The CDR3 DNA follows: TGCGCCAGCAGCCGAAGATTAGGGACAGGGGGAGATTCACCCCTCCACTTT. This rearrangement joins TRBV4-3 to TRBJ1-6, with 11 bases matching TRBD1. In germline, CDR1 is LGHNA, CDR2 YSLEER. The junction had 10 bases not matched to a gene; V was cut back by 4 bases and J by 8 bases. The CDR3 consists of 17 residues.

The V call is TRBV9, the J call TRBJ2-1; the D gene is possibly TRBD2 (6 bases). CDR3 length: 17 residues. Germline V gives CDR1 SGDLS, CDR2 YYNGEE. V lost 3 bases to trimming and J lost 0 bases, with 16 bases between them. CDR3 protein: CASSGLGGTASYNEQFF. CDR3 DNA: TGTGCCAGCAGCGGACTCGGCGGGACCGCCTCCTACAATGAGCAGTTCTTC. Together with reference TRBV9 and TRBJ2-1, the CDR3 gives the full variable domain: DSGVTQTPKHLITATGQRVTLRCSPRSGDLSVYWYQQSLDQGLQFLIQYYNGEERAKGNILERFSAQQFPDLHSELNLSSLELGDSALYFCASSGLGGTASYNEQFFGPGTRLTVL.

V and J are TRBV6-5 and TRBJ2-2; 8 nucleotides match TRBD2. From germline, CDR1 is MNHEY and CDR2 SVGAGI. CDR3 length: 15 residues. The V and J ends lost 8 bases and 1 base, in that order; junction bases with no gene match: 6. The CDR3 loop reads CASWSGRRNTGELFF. The CDR3 DNA reads TGTGCCAGCTGGAGCGGGAGAAGGAACACCGGGGAGCTGTTTTTT.

This clone has a single count. The chain recombines TRBV10-3 with TRBJ1-2; D perhaps matches TRBD1 (6 bases). V dropped 4 bases and J dropped 3 bases, with 9 bases sitting between them. This CDR3 is built from 13 residues. Germline loops: CDR1 ENHRY, CDR2 SYGVKD. The CDR3 DNA reads TGTGCCATCAGTGCCGACAGGTACTATGGCTACACCTTC. Translation: CAISADRYYGYTF.

In its sample, this clone was seen a few times. This sequence joins TRBV28 and TRBJ2-3; 9 nucleotides align to TRBD1. Germline V lookup: CDR1 MDHEN, CDR2 SYDVKM. J lost 6 bases, V lost 8 bases, and 6 bases had no gene match. The CDR3 covers 13 residues. CDR3 sequence: CASLGTGLDTQYF. CDR3 coding DNA: TGTGCCAGCTTAGGGACAGGGTTGGATACGCAGTATTTT.

The chain joins TRBV12-3 or TRBV12-4 to TRBJ2-2, with D maybe TRBD2 (5 bases). CDR3 size: 13 residues. The V end was cut by 4 bases, the J end by 3 bases, with 6 bases between. Written as DNA, the CDR3 is TGTGCCAGCAGTTCGCGGGACACCGGGGAGCTGTTTTTT. It specifies CASSSRDTGELFF.